These 32 T cell receptor beta chains came from one sample sequenced in a study of identical twins. TCRdb redid the calling of the 5' RACE reads with MiXCR, one entry per CDR3 protein. Of a few hundred thousand distinct CDR3 sequences in the sample, around 8% were seen once. This same sample was also taken into another study, of yellow fever vaccine responses in identical twins.

Sequences were obtained from CD8+ T cells sorted from blood. The receptors stem from a woman under 30 in good health.

The V and J genes are TRBV4-1 and TRBJ2-7; D possibly corresponds to TRBD2 (6 bases). V was cut by 4 bases and J by 0 bases, with 16 bases left in between. The CDR3 sequence is 16 residues long. The germline CDR1 and CDR2 sequences are MGHRA and YSYEKL. The CDR3 coding sequence is TGCGCCAGCAGCCTTCGTCGTGCGGGAAGCTCCTACGAGCAGTACTTC. It translates to CASSLRRAGSSYEQYF.

The rearrangement links TRBV29-1 to TRBJ2-3, with D perhaps matching TRBD1 (5 bases). Germline loops: CDR1 SQVTM, CDR2 ANQGSEA. Trimming removed 4 bases from V and 2 bases from J, with 13 bases in between. CDR3 length: 14 amino acids. The CDR3 loop reads CSVVLGPPTDTQYF. CDR3 DNA sequence: TGCAGCGTTGTTCTGGGGCCCCCCACAGATACGCAGTATTTT.

This clonotype has only a few counts. At one boundary the junction diverges from the germline segment, which might be a read error. The chain links TRBV20-1 to TRBJ2-1, with 7 bases fitting TRBD2. Germline V gene sequence: CDR1 DFQATT, CDR2 SNEGSKA (reference sequence). The CDR3 runs to 15 residues. CDR3 residues: CSAREGGSSNNEQFF. Written as DNA, the CDR3 is TGCAGTGCTAGAGAAGGCGGGAGCTCCAACAATGAGCAGTTCTTC.

This chain connects TRBV14 to TRBJ2-7, with D perhaps TRBD2 (5 bases). The CDR3 covers 14 residues. V lost 1 base to trimming and J lost 11 bases, with 18 bases between them. Germline CDR1 and CDR2: SGHDN and FVKESK. The CDR3 coding sequence is TGTGCCAGCAGCCAAGCCCGTCGGGATAGGGCGGAGTACTTC. This translates into CASSQARRDRAEYF.

In its sample, this clonotype was seen many times. The V call is TRBV7-8, the J call TRBJ2-1, with a weak D call TRBD2 (6 bases). V dropped 2 bases and J dropped 5 bases, with 16 bases sitting between them. The CDR3 consists of 16 residues. The germline gives CDR1 SGHVS, CDR2 FQNEAQ. CDR3 DNA sequence: TGTGCCAGCAGCTTAACCGGGACTCTAAGAGACAATGAGCAGTTCTTC. Amino acid sequence: CASSLTGTLRDNEQFF.

This clonotype has only a few counts. The V call is TRBV6-5, the J call TRBJ2-7, with 7 positions matching TRBD1. CDR1 and CDR2 from the germline V gene are MNHEY and SVGAGI. CDR3 size: 16 residues. With V trimmed by 0 bases and J by 3 bases, 8 bases remained unmatched. The CDR3 DNA is TGTGCCAGCAGTTACTCGACAGGGATGGGCTACTACGAGCAGTACTTC. It encodes CASSYSTGMGYYEQYF.

This chain uses TRBV11-2 with TRBJ2-7, with unresolved D. Deletions cut 5 bases from V and 5 bases from J, with 10 bases between. This CDR3 contains 12 residues. The V gene's germline CDR1 is SGHAT and CDR2 FQNNGV. CDR3 loop: CASSRRSHEQYF. CDR3 bases: TGTGCCAGCAGCCGGCGCAGCCACGAGCAGTACTTC.

The CDR3 loop is CASSSIGQKNTGELFF. CDR3 nucleotides: TGTGCCAGCAGCTCTATAGGACAGAAGAACACCGGGGAGCTGTTTTTT. The chain is built from TRBV6-1 and TRBJ2-2, with a tentative D call TRBD1 (6 bases). Germline V lookup: CDR1 MNHNS, CDR2 SASEGT. The CDR3 runs 16 residues. V was pared by 6 bases and J by 1 base, with 15 bases between.

This chain uses TRBV20-1 with TRBJ2-7; 9 bases agree with TRBD1. The CDR3 extends over 13 amino acids. CDR1 and CDR2 (germline): DFQATT, SNEGSKA (reference sequence). V was clipped by 3 bases and J by 3 bases; unmatched bases: 3. CDR3 nucleotide sequence: TGCAGTGCTAGCCAGGGACAGGGCTACGAGCAGTACTTC. Protein sequence: CSASQGQGYEQYF.

The V and J genes are TRBV4-2 and TRBJ2-7, with 7 bases matching TRBD2. V lost 0 bases and J lost 2; bases outside the gene matches: 7. The germline gives CDR1 LGHNA, CDR2 YNFKEQ. The CDR3 totals 16 residues. The DNA for the CDR3 is TGTGCCAGCAGCCAAGAGCGAGCGGGATTTCCCTACGAGCAGTACTTC. Translating it yields CASSQERAGFPYEQYF.

This clonotype showed up many times. This chain joins TRBV12-3 or TRBV12-4 and TRBJ2-1; D is possibly TRBD1 (5 bases). V lost 3 bases to trimming and J lost 0 bases, with 6 bases between them. CDR3 length: 14 residues. This CDR3 is CASSFTGSYNEQFF. The CDR3 DNA reads as TGTGCCAGCAGTTTCACAGGCTCCTACAATGAGCAGTTCTTC.

This clonotype has at least ten counts. The chain carries TRBV9 and TRBJ2-5; 10 bases are shared with TRBD2. The V gene's germline CDR1 is SGDLS and CDR2 YYNGEE. The trim removed 4 bases at V and 4 bases at J, leaving 7 bases unmatched. CDR3 length: 15 amino acids. The CDR3 bases are TGTGCCAGCAGCACCAGCGGGGGGGGCGGAGAGACCCAGTACTTC. This codes for CASSTSGGGGETQYF. Full variable domain (rest looked up from reference TRBV9 and TRBJ2-5): DSGVTQTPKHLITATGQRVTLRCSPRSGDLSVYWYQQSLDQGLQFLIQYYNGEERAKGNILERFSAQQFPDLHSELNLSSLELGDSALYFCASSTSGGGGETQYFGPGTRLLVL.

This clonotype was picked up a small number of times. This chain connects TRBV4-3 to TRBJ2-1; 7 bases agree with TRBD1. The CDR3 sequence is 16 residues long. V was clipped by 0 bases and J by 3 bases; unmatched bases: 5. Germline loops: CDR1 LGHNA, CDR2 YSLEER. This CDR3 is CASSQEKGAFYNEQFF. CDR3 DNA: TGCGCCAGCAGCCAAGAGAAGGGGGCGTTCTACAATGAGCAGTTCTTC.

The chain uses TRBV4-3 and TRBJ2-3; D not certain. CDR1 and CDR2 from the germline V gene are LGHNA and YSLEER. V was clipped by 0 bases and J by 1 base, with 2 bases between them. CDR3 length: 13 amino acids. The CDR3 protein is CASSQDRTDTQYF. CDR3 sequence (DNA): TGCGCCAGCAGCCAAGATCGCACAGATACGCAGTATTTT.

This clonotype was counted between two and nine times. The rearrangement links TRBV20-1 to TRBJ2-7, with 7 positions matching TRBD2. The CDR3 has 13 amino acids. Unmatched junction bases numbered 2, after V lost 2 bases and J lost 1 base. From germline, CDR1 is DFQATT and CDR2 SNEGSKA (reference sequence). CDR3 loop: CSARQRGSYEQYF. In DNA form, the CDR3 reads TGCAGTGCTAGACAGCGGGGTTCCTACGAGCAGTACTTC.

The V call is TRBV4-1, the J call TRBJ2-2; the D is unclear. Germline CDR1 and CDR2: MGHRA and YSYEKL. The CDR3 totals 21 residues. The V and J ends lost 0 bases and 6 bases respectively, with 29 bases between them. The CDR3 reads CASSQEGRGQPNLRSSGELFF. CDR3 nucleotides: TGCGCCAGCAGCCAAGAAGGGCGTGGGCAGCCGAACCTCCGGTCATCCGGGGAGCTGTTTTTT.

This clonotype was counted ten times or more. This chain joins TRBV9 and TRBJ1-2, with 12 bases that match TRBD1. The CDR3 covers 14 residues. V dropped 3 bases and J dropped 7; count of bases not matched to a gene: 4. In germline, CDR1 is SGDLS, CDR2 YYNGEE. CDR3 sequence reads: CASSGGDRGPGYTF. The DNA for the CDR3 is TGTGCCAGCAGCGGAGGGGACAGGGGGCCTGGCTACACCTTC.

The chain recombines TRBV7-9 with TRBJ2-7; D call uncertain. Trimming left V 5 bases short and J 3 bases short, with 8 bases between. CDR1 SEHNR and CDR2 FQNEAQ come from the germline V gene (reference sequence). The CDR3 consists of 12 residues. This chain's CDR3 is CASSPPNYEQYF. The CDR3 region has the DNA TGTGCCAGCAGCCCCCCCAACTACGAGCAGTACTTC.

This clonotype was seen a handful of times. V and J are TRBV20-1 and TRBJ2-3; 9 positions match TRBD1. The V segment lost 0 bases and the J segment 4 bases; nucleotides outside the gene matches: 17. The CDR3 extends over 19 amino acids. Germline V gene data show CDR1 as DFQATT and CDR2 as SNEGSKA (reference sequence). The CDR3 loop is CSARDFGVGDRADSDTQYF. Here the CDR3 DNA reads TGCAGTGCTAGAGATTTTGGAGTAGGGGACAGGGCAGATTCAGATACGCAGTATTTT.

This clonotype was seen a handful of times. This chain uses TRBV20-1 with TRBJ2-7; 8 nucleotides match TRBD2. V shed 4 bases and J 4 bases; nucleotides not matched to a gene: 9. CDR1 is DFQATT and CDR2 is SNEGSKA in the germline V gene (reference sequence). The CDR3 totals 14 residues. CDR3 residues: CSATIPGTRYEQYF. The CDR3 DNA reads as TGCAGTGCTACAATACCCGGGACTAGGTACGAGCAGTACTTC.

In its sample, this clonotype was seen many times. The gene calls are TRBV3-1 and TRBJ2-6; D not resolved. Trimming removed 1 base from V and 0 bases from J, with 7 bases in between. The CDR3 loop spans 16 amino acids. CDR1 is LGHDT and CDR2 is YNNKEL in the germline V gene (reference sequence). The CDR3 coding sequence is TGTGCCAGCAGCCAAGGAGCGAACTCTGGGGCCAACGTCCTGACTTTC. Encoded protein: CASSQGANSGANVLTF.

This clonotype was picked up many times. V usage is TRBV29-1 and J usage is TRBJ2-3; TRBD2 might be the D (7 bases). V was trimmed by 2 bases and J by 6 bases, leaving 12 bases between them. The length of the CDR3 is 13 residues. Per the germline V gene, CDR1 is SQVTM and CDR2 is ANQGSEA. The CDR3 spells CSVERGEGDTQYF. In DNA, the CDR3 is TGCAGCGTTGAAAGGGGGGAGGGTGATACGCAGTATTTT.

The CDR3 spells CASSLVVPGTNLGQYF. The CDR3, as DNA: TGTGCCAGCAGCTTAGTTGTTCCGGGGACCAATTTGGGGCAGTACTTC. V and J are TRBV7-9 and TRBJ2-7; D may be TRBD1 or TRBD2 (5 bases each). CDR3 length: 16 residues. The V and J ends lost 1 base and 9 bases respectively, with 22 bases between them. Germline CDR1 and CDR2: SEHNR and FQNEAQ (reference sequence).

This chain connects TRBV11-2 to TRBJ2-1; the match to TRBD1 covers 7 bases. V shed 4 bases and J 1 base; nucleotides not matched to a gene: 16. Germline lookup yields CDR1 SGHAT and CDR2 FQNNGV. The CDR3 extends over 19 amino acids. In nucleotides, the CDR3 is TGTGCCAGCAGCTCCAGAGGACAGGATTGGATAATATCCTACAATGAGCAGTTCTTC. This encodes CASSSRGQDWIISYNEQFF.

The chain uses TRBV2 and TRBJ2-3, with 7 bases fitting TRBD2. J lost 1 base, V lost 3 bases, and 4 bases had no gene match. This CDR3 has 15 amino acids. The germline V gene has CDR1 SNHLY and CDR2 FYNNEI. The CDR3 region has the DNA TGTGCCAGCAGTGATTTTGGGGGGGGCACAGATACGCAGTATTTT. Translated: CASSDFGGGTDTQYF. The complete variable domain, with remaining parts taken from reference TRBV2 and TRBJ2-3, reads EPEVTQTPSHQVTQMGQEVILRCVPISNHLYFYWYRQILGQKVEFLVSFYNNEISEKSEIFDDQFSVERPDGSNFTLKIRSTKLEDSAMYFCASSDFGGGTDTQYFGPGTRLTVL.

This clonotype was observed a handful of times. The chain has TRBV5-5 and TRBJ2-7; the D gene is possibly TRBD1 (6 bases). Per the germline V gene, CDR1 is SGHKS and CDR2 is YYEKEE (reference sequence). This CDR3 contains 13 residues. V was pared by 4 bases and J by 3 bases, with 11 bases between. CDR3 in DNA: TGTGCCAGCAGCCCACGACAGGTCTACGAGCAGTACTTC. This translates into CASSPRQVYEQYF. Variable domain in full (rest from reference TRBV5-5 and TRBJ2-7): DAGVTQSPTHLIKTRGQQVTLRCSPISGHKSVSWYQQVLGQGPQFIFQYYEKEERGRGNFPDRFSARQFPNYSSELNVNALLLGDSALYLCASSPRQVYEQYFGPGTRLTVT.

J is TRBJ1-6 and V is TRBV2, with D possibly matching TRBD1 (6 bases). Germline loops: CDR1 SNHLY, CDR2 FYNNEI. V lost 6 bases to trimming and J lost 7 bases, with 16 bases between them. The length of the CDR3 is 15 residues. The CDR3 region has the DNA TGTGCCAGCAGCCGTCCGGGGGCAGGAAATTCACCCCTCCACTTT. This codes for CASSRPGAGNSPLHF.

This clonotype has more than one count but fewer than ten. V gene TRBV11-2 combines with J gene TRBJ1-1, with 8 positions matching TRBD1. The CDR3 has 14 amino acids. Germline V CDR1 and CDR2: SGHAT, FQNNGV. Trimming at V came to 3 bases and at J to 5 bases, leaving 5 bases not matched to a gene. As DNA, the CDR3 is TGTGCCAGCAGCTTGTGGGACAGGCGGACTGAAGCTTTCTTT. Translation gives CASSLWDRRTEAFF.

This chain uses TRBV4-1 with TRBJ2-7, with 8 bases fitting TRBD2. Per the germline V gene, CDR1 is MGHRA and CDR2 is YSYEKL. The CDR3 has 14 amino acids. J gave up 4 bases and V 1 base, and 3 bases lay outside the gene matches. CDR3 bases: TGCGCCAGCAGCCAAGGCCCTAGCGGGTACGAGCAGTACTTC. Its translation: CASSQGPSGYEQYF.

The rearrangement links TRBV29-1 to TRBJ2-7; D is unresolved. The V end was cut by 5 bases, the J end by 4 bases, with 9 bases between. The CDR3 consists of 11 residues. Germline V lookup: CDR1 SQVTM, CDR2 ANQGSEA. The CDR3 DNA sequence: TGCAGCGTTCGTTACGGGTACGAGCAGTACTTC. It specifies CSVRYGYEQYF.

The CDR3 sequence: CASSFGVEVVGYEQYF. The CDR3 DNA follows: TGTGCCAGCAGTTTTGGGGTTGAGGTAGTGGGCTACGAGCAGTACTTC. The chain joins TRBV27 to TRBJ2-7; no clear D. Per the germline V gene, CDR1 is MNHEY and CDR2 is SMNVEV (reference sequence). This CDR3 region has 16 residues. Trimming cost V 3 bases and J 3 bases, with 18 bases left between them.

V gene TRBV7-8 combines with J gene TRBJ2-2; no clear D gene. The V end lost 9 bases, the J end lost 0 bases, and 14 bases lay between the germline ends. The CDR3 contains 15 residues. Germline CDR1 is SGHVS and CDR2 is FQNEAQ. CDR3 sequence (DNA): TGTGCCAGTTTTGGTCGCGAGGCGAACACCGGGGAGCTGTTTTTT. Translation: CASFGREANTGELFF.